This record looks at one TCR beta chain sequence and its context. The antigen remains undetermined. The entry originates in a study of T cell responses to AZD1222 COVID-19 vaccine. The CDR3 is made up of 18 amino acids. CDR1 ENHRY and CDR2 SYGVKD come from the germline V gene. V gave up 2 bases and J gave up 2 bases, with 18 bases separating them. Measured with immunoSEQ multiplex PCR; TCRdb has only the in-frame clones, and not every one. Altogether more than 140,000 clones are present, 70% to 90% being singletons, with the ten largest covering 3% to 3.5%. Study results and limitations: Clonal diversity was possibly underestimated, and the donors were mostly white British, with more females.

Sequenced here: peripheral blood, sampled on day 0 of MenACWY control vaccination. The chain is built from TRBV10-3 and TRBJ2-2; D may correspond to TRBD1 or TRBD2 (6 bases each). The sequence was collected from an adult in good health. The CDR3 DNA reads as TGTGCCATCAGTGAGCTTTTCTGGGGGGCGCTTAACACCGGGGAGCTGTTTTTT. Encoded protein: CAISELFWGALNTGELFF.